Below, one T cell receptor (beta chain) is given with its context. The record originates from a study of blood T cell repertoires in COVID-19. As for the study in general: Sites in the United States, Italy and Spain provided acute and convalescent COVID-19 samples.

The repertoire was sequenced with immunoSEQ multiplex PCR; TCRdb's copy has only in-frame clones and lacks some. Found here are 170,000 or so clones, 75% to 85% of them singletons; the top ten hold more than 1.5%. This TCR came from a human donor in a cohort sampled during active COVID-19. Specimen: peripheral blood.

The CDR3 region is CASSEGQGAYGYTF. The CDR3 DNA sequence: TGTGCCAGCAGTGAAGGGCAGGGGGCCTATGGCTACACCTTC. V gene TRBV6-1 combines with J gene TRBJ1-2, with 8 bases that match TRBD1. CDR3 length equals 14 residues. The V and J ends lost 1 base and 4 bases, in that order; junction bases with no gene match: 2. The germline V gene has CDR1 MNHNS and CDR2 SASEGT.